This T cell receptor beta chain was recorded in a study of shared clonotypes between healthy human individuals. Study-level information: For every donor, three CD4 naive, three CD4 memory, two CD8 naive and one CD8 memory plates were used.

Study outcomes and limitations: Clonotypes shared by all four donors outscored non-shared clonotypes in generation probability.

Researchers divided each subset's genomic DNA evenly across several immunoSEQ plates. Authors' analysis steps: Junction-only sequences without quality scores came from ImmunoSEQ, so filtering differed. Profiled with immunoSEQ multiplex PCR; TCRdb holds only in-frame clones, not every one. V, J and clone size derive from that table, while D and trimming were established from the DNA sequence. The profile shows about 2,200,000 clones, under 95% of them singletons. CDR1 and CDR2 (germline): MDHEN, SYDVKM. V was trimmed by 7 bases and J by 0 bases, leaving 19 bases between them. The CDR3 consists of 16 residues. Only CD45RO-negative cells positively selected for CCR7 counted as naive CD8 cells, so terminally differentiated effector memory CD45RA+ cells were excluded. A word on this clone: Its antigen is unidentified.

The sequenced sample consisted of naive CD8+ T cells from PBMCs. This sequence was found in a man younger than 35 in good health. Some clones in this sample may be carry-over from other donors' samples. The chain links TRBV28 to TRBJ2-7; D may correspond to TRBD1 or TRBD2 (5 bases each). The CDR3 DNA reads TGTGCCAGCAAAGCAGGGCTAGCCTATTTCTCCTACGAGCAGTACTTC. Amino acid sequence: CASKAGLAYFSYEQYF.